These T cell receptor beta chains were read from a single sample in a study of shared clonotypes between healthy human individuals. Assay: immunoSEQ multiplex PCR; the TCRdb copy retains only in-frame clones and omits some. In the table there are about 2 million clones, roughly 94% of which are singletons. Sequencing was carried out using naive CD4+ T cells sorted from blood. These receptors all stem from a young man in good health. Both conserved end residues are part of each CDR3. D genes are given only for firm matches. Size tells how often a clone was seen (once, few, many) or the class of an expanded clone, and some rows leave it out.

>.|TRBV18|16|.|TRBJ2-2
CASSPDSPANTGELFF
TGTGCCAGCTCACCGGACAGCCCCGCGAACACCGGGGAGCTGTTTTTT
>.|TRBV4-3|17|TRBD2|TRBJ2-2
CASSRTGLAESTGELFF
TGCGCCAGCAGCCGGACGGGACTAGCGGAATCGACCGGGGAGCTGTTTTTT
>.|TRBV6-6|16|TRBD1|TRBJ2-7
CASSYSRPGQGYEQYF
TGTGCCAGCAGTTACTCGAGACCGGGACAGGGCTACGAGCAGTACTTC
>.|TRBV18|15|.|TRBJ2-2
CASSPYLGSTGELFF
TGTGCCAGCTCACCATACCTTGGGTCCACCGGGGAGCTGTTTTTT
>.|TRBV27|15|.|TRBJ1-1
CASRIPGLGGTEAFF
TGTGCCAGCCGTATACCGGGCCTCGGGGGCACTGAAGCTTTCTTT
>.|TRBV5-1|15|.|TRBJ2-1
CASSLAGEGYNEQFF
TGCGCCAGCAGCTTGGCGGGCGAAGGCTACAATGAGCAGTTCTTC
>.|TRBV5-8|16|.|TRBJ1-5
CASSLGLSASPVPQHF
TGTGCCAGCAGCCTGGGACTTTCCGCCTCTCCTGTGCCCCAGCATTTT
>.|TRBV4-1|16|TRBD1|TRBJ1-3
CASSLDGQGNGNTIYF
TGCGCCAGCAGCCTCGACGGACAGGGAAATGGAAACACCATATATTTT
>.|TRBV6-5|13|.|TRBJ2-3
CASRPGVTSAQYF
TGTGCCAGCAGACCCGGGGTAACAAGTGCGCAGTATTTT
>.|TRBV25-1|12|.|TRBJ2-3
CASRGYTDTQYF
TGTGCCAGCAGGGGCTACACAGATACGCAGTATTTT
>.|TRBV6-6|14|.|TRBJ2-1
CASSPLTGYNEQFF
TGTGCCAGCAGTCCGCTGACAGGCTACAATGAGCAGTTCTTC
>once|TRBV10-3|13|.|TRBJ2-1
CAMRDLSYNEQFF
TGTGCCATGCGGGACTTATCCTACAATGAGCAGTTCTTC
>.|TRBV5-6|12|.|TRBJ2-5
CASSSRKATQYF
TGTGCCAGCAGCTCCCGAAAGGCGACCCAGTACTTC
>.|TRBV7-8|17|TRBD1|TRBJ1-4
CASSLGQGSGTNEKLFF
TGTGCCAGCAGCCTGGGACAGGGGTCAGGAACTAATGAAAAACTGTTTTTT
>.|TRBV5-4|14|TRBD1|TRBJ1-1
CASSLGDRSTEAFF
TGTGCCAGCAGCTTGGGGGACAGGTCTACTGAAGCTTTCTTT
>.|TRBV30|13|.|TRBJ1-1
CAWSPRPTGGYFF
TGTGCCTGGAGTCCAAGACCCACGGGGGGATACTTCTTT
>.|TRBV10-3|12|.|TRBJ2-7
CAISTMGYEQYF
TGTGCCATTAGTACAATGGGGTACGAGCAGTACTTC
>.|TRBV28|14|TRBD1|TRBJ2-2
CASLTGGNTGELFF
TGTGCCAGCTTAACAGGGGGAAACACCGGGGAGCTGTTTTTT
>.|TRBV7-2|16|TRBD2|TRBJ2-7
CASSSRGLAKTYEQYF
TGTGCCAGCAGCTCAAGAGGACTAGCGAAGACCTACGAGCAGTACTTC
>.|TRBV18|12|.|TRBJ2-3
CASSPDYDTQYF
TGTGCCAGCTCACCTGATTATGATACGCAGTATTTT
>once|TRBV29-1|15|TRBD2|TRBJ2-7
CSVELAGGRSYEQYF
TGCAGCGTTGAATTGGCGGGAGGACGCTCCTACGAGCAGTACTTC
>.|TRBV7-9|13|.|TRBJ2-7
CASSWGGNNEQYF
TGTGCCAGCAGCTGGGGGGGCAACAACGAGCAGTACTTC
>.|TRBV7-2|16|TRBD2|TRBJ2-2
CASSLVPSGGTGELFF
TGTGCCAGCAGCTTAGTTCCTAGCGGGGGCACCGGGGAGCTGTTTTTT
>.|TRBV7-2|15|TRBD2|TRBJ2-7
CASSSLSGRPLEQYF
TGTGCCAGCAGCTCTCTTAGCGGGAGGCCGCTCGAGCAGTACTTC
>once|TRBV5-1|14|.|TRBJ1-1
CASSLVGDATEAFF
TGCGCCAGCAGCTTGGTGGGCGATGCCACTGAAGCTTTCTTT
>.|TRBV15|13|.|TRBJ2-7
CATSRDLKDEQYF
TGTGCCACCAGCAGAGATCTCAAGGACGAGCAGTACTTC
>.|TRBV20-1|11|.|TRBJ2-2
CSAAGAGELFF
TGCAGTGCAGCCGGGGCCGGGGAGCTGTTTTTT
>.|TRBV5-5|15|.|TRBJ2-5
CASSLGSGPTQTQYF
TGTGCCAGCAGCCTGGGGTCGGGGCCAACCCAGACCCAGTACTTC
>.|TRBV18|17|.|TRBJ1-4
CASSPPGKGATNEKLFF
TGTGCCAGCTCACCACCCGGCAAAGGGGCAACTAATGAAAAACTGTTTTTT
>once|TRBV18|14|.|TRBJ2-7
CASSPSQGNYEQYF
TGTGCCAGCTCACCTTCGCAGGGTAACTACGAGCAGTACTTC
>.|TRBV4-1|15|TRBD1|TRBJ1-1
CASSQTQGMNTEAFF
TGCGCCAGCAGCCAAACACAGGGGATGAACACTGAAGCTTTCTTT
>.|TRBV5-4|16|TRBD2|TRBJ2-3
CASSTLAGAVTDTQYF
TGTGCCAGCAGCACACTAGCGGGGGCCGTGACAGATACGCAGTATTTT
>.|TRBV7-9|17|.|TRBJ2-2
CASIGGRPRRPTRDLFF
TGTGCCAGCATCGGGGGACGGCCCCGAAGACCCACCCGAGACCTGTTTTTT
>.|TRBV7-9|14|TRBD1|TRBJ1-6
CASSLGFEGAPLHF
TGTGCCAGCAGCTTAGGGTTCGAGGGGGCGCCCCTCCACTTT
>.|TRBV6-5|12|.|TRBJ2-3
CASSPNTDTQYF
TGTGCCAGCAGCCCTAACACGGATACGCAGTATTTT
>.|TRBV28|13|.|TRBJ1-5
CASSSGRNQPQHF
TGTGCCAGCAGTTCAGGACGCAATCAGCCCCAGCATTTT
>.|TRBV27|17|.|TRBJ2-7
CASSLLVSAAEKYEQYF
TGTGCCAGCAGTTTATTGGTCTCGGCGGCGGAGAAGTACGAGCAGTACTTC
>.|TRBV2|15|TRBD2|TRBJ2-5
CASSERSGGSETQYF
TGTGCCAGCAGTGAAAGAAGCGGGGGGTCGGAGACCCAGTACTTC
>.|TRBV5-1|14|.|TRBJ2-1
CASSLRGSYNEQFF
TGCGCCAGCAGCCTCCGAGGCTCCTACAATGAGCAGTTCTTC
>.|TRBV6-5|14|TRBD1|TRBJ1-4
CASSVGTGLEKLFF
TGTGCCAGCAGTGTCGGGACAGGGCTCGAAAAACTGTTTTTT
>.|TRBV9|16|TRBD1|TRBJ2-2
CASSATGTGAGGELFF
TGTGCCAGCAGCGCCACCGGGACAGGGGCGGGCGGGGAGCTGTTTTTT
>.|TRBV15|15|.|TRBJ2-3
CATSRDRRDTDTQYF
TGTGCCACCAGCAGAGATCGGCGGGACACAGATACGCAGTATTTT
>.|TRBV14|15|.|TRBJ1-4
CAGSRDWAGNEKLFF
TGTGCCGGCAGCCGGGACTGGGCGGGGAATGAAAAACTGTTTTTT
>.|TRBV4-1|14|.|TRBJ1-2
CASSQGESNYGYTF
TGCGCCAGCAGCCAAGGGGAGTCTAACTATGGCTACACCTTC
>.|TRBV6-5|15|TRBD1|TRBJ1-6
CASSSGTVRNSPLHF
TGTGCCAGCAGTTCCGGGACAGTCCGTAATTCACCCCTCCACTTT
>.|TRBV4-3|14|.|TRBJ2-7
CASSQGTSSYEQYF
TGCGCCAGCAGCCAAGGGACATCCTCCTACGAGCAGTACTTC
>.|TRBV28|14|.|TRBJ2-7
CASSFHGGAYEQYF
TGTGCCAGCAGTTTCCACGGAGGGGCCTACGAGCAGTACTTC
>.|TRBV18|14|TRBD1|TRBJ2-5
CASSPRQGQETQYF
TGTGCCAGCTCACCAAGACAGGGACAAGAGACCCAGTACTTC
>once|TRBV4-1|16|TRBD1|TRBJ2-2
CASSQLDRGRTGELFF
TGCGCCAGCAGCCAATTGGACAGGGGGCGCACCGGGGAGCTGTTTTTT
>.|TRBV5-1|17|.|TRBJ1-6
CASSRFGGFTYNSPLHF
TGCGCCAGCAGCCGATTCGGCGGGTTCACCTATAATTCACCCCTCCACTTT
>.|TRBV25-1|15|TRBD1|TRBJ2-2
CASSEDRVNTGELFF
TGTGCCAGCAGTGAGGACAGGGTAAACACCGGGGAGCTGTTTTTT